This T cell receptor (beta chain) originates from a study of OX40 agonist ivuxolimab in advanced cancers. Regarding the research as a whole: Ivuxolimab was a fully human IgG2 agonistic monoclonal antibody targeting the costimulatory receptor OX40 (CD134). Partial responses occurred in three dose-escalation patients, of whom one had hepatocellular carcinoma and two had cutaneous melanoma. Patients were allowed to have had prior anti-PD-1, anti-PD-L1 or anti-CTLA-4 therapy, and 30% to 40% of the dose-escalation patients had been treated with checkpoint inhibitors. The paper reports the monotherapy dose-escalation portion (N of about 50 patients) of the phase I ivuxolimab trial. In the dose-escalation cohort, around 80% of patients were male, and the mean age was roughly 60 years with a range of roughly 23 to 79. Among the approximately 54 dose-escalation patients, about 20 had hepatocellular carcinoma, 15 melanoma, 9 renal cell carcinoma and 9 head and neck cancer. Intravenous ivuxolimab was administered to patients every 2 weeks at six dose levels: 0.01, 0.1, 0.3, 1.5, 3 and 10 mg/kg. The point of sequencing TCRbeta in the periphery was to test whether ivuxolimab changed TCR sequence diversity and drove clonal T-cell expansion. Summary of the overall study and its limitations: In the 0.1-3.0 mg/kg groups, partial responders had among the lowest normalized peripheral clonal expansion, particularly in CD8+ T cells. Low levels of normalized T-cell clonal expansion were also shown by some nonresponding patients. After ivuxolimab, expanded clones were on average more numerous among CD8+ T cells than among CD4+ T cells. At doses from 0.1 to 3.0 mg/kg, clonal expansion was seen in both CD4+ and CD8+ blood T cells between baseline and week 6. Which antigens the clonally expanded peripheral T cells were specific for was not determined.

V and J lose 2 bases and 5 bases, and a span of 10 bases separates them. CDR1 SGHKS and CDR2 YYEKEE are derived from the germline V gene (reference sequence). Spanning cysteine to phenylalanine, the CDR3 consists of 13 amino acids. The DNA shown is the 39-base CDR3, in frame from base 1. Patients with a history of autoimmune disease or receiving systemic immunosuppression were excluded from the trial. In every dose cohort, peripheral blood was drawn for TCR sequencing at baseline, cycle 4 day 1, and cycle 7 day 1. The samples were taken from a phase I, first-in-human, multicenter, open-label dose-escalation trial of ivuxolimab. Adults with locally advanced or metastatic melanoma, renal cell carcinoma, hepatocellular carcinoma or head and neck squamous cell carcinoma were enrolled in the trial. Before TCR sequencing, CD4+ T cells and CD8+ T cells were sorted from peripheral blood as separate populations.

Genomic DNA was isolated from the sorted cells so that the TCRbeta CDR3 region could be sequenced. TCRbeta CDR3 regions were sequenced using the immunoSEQ Assay. The table was pulled from immuneACCESS by TCRdb, which kept in-frame rearrangements only. Such tables lose some clones; where checked, under half of the loss comes from unresolved V genes, and the rest has no known cause. The sample table holds 95,000 or so clones, of which just over 90% were seen once. Clones ranked in the top ten supply roughly 0.5% of the sample. A note on this clone: The antigen this receptor binds is unknown. It has no much larger one-base neighbor in the sample; base qualities were not kept.

The receptor's source is an adult with an advanced solid tumor such as melanoma, head and neck, liver or kidney cancer. Sequenced here: CD4+ or CD8+ T cells sorted from blood, sampled in a trial of the OX40 agonist ivuxolimab. The V and J genes are TRBV5-5 and TRBJ2-5; no D gene can be assigned with confidence. In nucleotides, the sequence is TGTGCCAGCAGCTTCGATTTGTGGGAGACCCAGTACTTC. It translates as CASSFDLWETQYF. Where the CDR3 stops, the reference TRBV5-5 and TRBJ2-5 genes take over; the full variable domain is DAGVTQSPTHLIKTRGQQVTLRCSPISGHKSVSWYQQVLGQGPQFIFQYYEKEERGRGNFPDRFSARQFPNYSSELNVNALLLGDSALYLCASSFDLWETQYFGPGTRLLVL.